A single sample gave rise to the 19 T cell receptor beta chains below, sequenced in a study of cytomegalovirus exposure and HLA in healthy donors. PCR used 60 Vbeta primers and 13 Jbeta primers. Libraries were prepared by immunoSEQ multiplex PCR; TCRdb keeps only in-frame clonotypes and omits some of them. The sample carries roughly 120,000 clones, about 63% recorded once. The sequenced sample was PBMCs. The receptor set was obtained from a man aged 30 to 45 in good health and CMV-seropositive.

The CDR3 spells CASAYVGESNQPQHF. The DNA of the CDR3 is TGTGCCAGTGCCTACGTAGGAGAAAGCAATCAGCCCCAGCATTTT. The chain is built from TRBV19 and TRBJ1-5; D gene uncertain. Per the germline V gene, CDR1 is LNHDA and CDR2 is SQIVND (reference sequence). CDR3 length: 15 residues. Trimming took 8 bases from V and 1 from J, leaving 15 bases between them.

As for this clone: Relative to the germline gene, one junction end is altered; a read error may explain this. The genes are TRBV28 and TRBJ2-7; D ambiguous. Germline CDR1 is MDHEN and CDR2 is SYDVKM. CDR3 size: 8 residues. The CDR3 nucleotides read TGTGCCAGCAGTTTACGACTTTTC. Translated, it gives CASSLRLF.

This clone was counted a few times. V gene TRBV9 combines with J gene TRBJ2-7; possible D gene TRBD2, 6 bases. The CDR3 extends over 14 amino acids. The germline CDR1 and CDR2 sequences are SGDLS and YYNGEE. Trimming left V 4 bases short and J 5 bases short, with 16 bases between. CDR3 coding DNA: TGTGCCAGCAGCTCCCCGTGGAGGGAACACGAGCAGTACTTC. It yields the protein CASSSPWREHEQYF.

The rearrangement links TRBV19 to TRBJ2-7; possibly TRBD2 for D (6 bases). Trimming removed 7 bases at V and 6 bases at J, with 16 bases between. Per the germline V gene, CDR1 is LNHDA and CDR2 is SQIVND (reference sequence). This CDR3 contains 13 residues. The CDR3 reads CASTQRGDSEQYF. The CDR3 nucleotides read TGTGCCAGTACCCAAAGAGGGGACTCCGAGCAGTACTTC. The complete variable domain, with remaining parts taken from reference TRBV19 and TRBJ2-7, reads DGGITQSPKYLFRKEGQNVTLSCEQNLNHDAMYWYRQDPGQGLRLIYYSQIVNDFQKGDIAEGYSVSREKKESFPLTVTSAQKNPTAFYLCASTQRGDSEQYFGPGTRLTVT.

The V call is TRBV19, the J call TRBJ2-7, with 14 bases identical to TRBD2. In germline, CDR1 is LNHDA, CDR2 SQIVND (reference sequence). The J segment lost 3 bases and the V segment lost 5 bases, leaving 9 bases of the junction unmatched. This CDR3 is built from 17 residues. This CDR3 reads CASSSGTSGRGRYEQYF. CDR3 DNA sequence: TGTGCCAGTAGTTCCGGGACTAGCGGGAGAGGCCGCTACGAGCAGTACTTC.

The chain employs TRBV13 and TRBJ2-7; 9 nucleotides align to TRBD2. V lost 5 bases and J lost 6; bases outside the gene matches: 5. CDR3 length: 13 amino acids. Germline assignment: CDR1 PRHDT and CDR2 FYEKMQ (reference sequence). The CDR3 sequence: CASSPKLAGEQYF. The CDR3 nucleotides are TGTGCCAGCAGCCCGAAACTAGCGGGCGAGCAGTACTTC.

The chain joins TRBV4-2 to TRBJ2-7; TRBD2 matches 13 bases. Germline V gives CDR1 LGHNA, CDR2 YNFKEQ. The CDR3 has 16 amino acids. V dropped 2 bases and J dropped 5; count of bases not matched to a gene: 6. The CDR3 region has the DNA TGTGCCAGCAGCCAACCCGGGACTAGCGGGACCCACGAGCAGTACTTC. Its translation is CASSQPGTSGTHEQYF.

This CDR3 is CASSHFREESNEQFF. The CDR3 bases are TGTGCCAGCAGCCACTTTCGGGAGGAATCGAATGAGCAGTTCTTC. The chain has TRBV14 and TRBJ2-1, with 7 positions matching TRBD2. The CDR3 spans 15 residues. With 3 bases clipped from V and 7 bases from J, the junction kept 9 bases outside the gene matches. Germline V gene sequence: CDR1 SGHDN, CDR2 FVKESK.

The chain combines TRBV6-5 with TRBJ2-5, with D unclear. The CDR3 runs 15 residues. Germline CDR1 reads MNHEY; CDR2 reads SVGAGI. The ends were cut back, 0 bases at V and 5 bases at J, with 13 bases in the middle. DNA for the CDR3: TGTGCCAGCAGTTACTCGACCCAGGCAAGGGAGACCCAGTACTTC. This sequence encodes CASSYSTQARETQYF.

In DNA, the CDR3 is TGTGCCAGCAGCCAAGAATTACTAGCGGGACCCTACTACGAGCAGTACTTC. This translates into CASSQELLAGPYYEQYF. The chain has TRBV4-2 and TRBJ2-5; 10 nucleotides agree with TRBD2. TRBJ2-7 explains the end of the DNA better; the J call may be wrong. The CDR3 contains 17 residues. Germline values: CDR1 LGHNA, CDR2 YNFKEQ.

The count of this clone is one. The DNA for the CDR3 is TGTGCCAGCAGCTTAGCGGGTAGCGGGAGATGGGAGACCCAGTACTTC. It yields the protein CASSLAGSGRWETQYF. This chain joins TRBV13 and TRBJ2-5; 9 bases line up with TRBD2. V trimming: 1 base; J trimming: 5 bases; junction bases outside the gene matches: 8. Germline V CDR1 and CDR2: PRHDT, FYEKMQ (reference sequence). The CDR3 length is 16 residues. Filled out from reference TRBV13 and TRBJ2-5, the complete variable domain reads AAGVIQSPRHLIKEKRETATLKCYPIPRHDTVYWYQQGPGQDPQFLISFYEKMQSDKGSIPDRFSAQQFSDYHSELNMSSLELGDSALYFCASSLAGSGRWETQYFGPGTRLLVL.

The rearrangement uses TRBV7-3 and TRBJ2-2, with 8 bases that match TRBD1. The ends lost 5 bases at V and 4 bases at J; junction bases unmatched: 9. This CDR3 spans 16 amino acids. The germline V gene encodes CDR1 SGHTA and CDR2 FQGTGA. In nucleotides, the CDR3 is TGTGCCAGCAGCCTAATTGGACAGGGAGGCACCGGGGAGCTGTTTTTT. It encodes CASSLIGQGGTGELFF.

V usage is TRBV4-3 and J usage is TRBJ1-5; tentatively, D is TRBD1 (5 bases). The germline CDR1 and CDR2 sequences are LGHNA and YSLEER. This CDR3 spans 16 amino acids. The V gene lost 1 base and the J gene lost 5 bases, with 15 bases spanning the gap. The CDR3 loop reads CASSQAVYGGHQPQHF. CDR3 sequence (DNA): TGCGCCAGCAGCCAAGCAGTTTACGGGGGTCATCAGCCCCAGCATTTT.

This clone was seen more than once but under ten times. This chain links TRBV5-1 with TRBJ2-1, with 7 bases that match TRBD2. Germline V gene sequence: CDR1 SGHRS, CDR2 YFSETQ. CDR3 length: 17 amino acids. J was trimmed by 0 bases and V by 5 bases; bases with no gene match: 11. This CDR3 reads CASSLMIAGSSYNEQFF. CDR3 in DNA: TGCGCCAGCAGTCTGATGATAGCGGGCAGCTCCTACAATGAGCAGTTCTTC. Filled out from reference TRBV5-1 and TRBJ2-1, the complete variable domain reads KAGVTQTPRYLIKTRGQQVTLSCSPISGHRSVSWYQQTPGQGLQFLFEYFSETQRNKGNFPGRFSGRQFSNSRSEMNVSTLELGDSALYLCASSLMIAGSSYNEQFFGPGTRLTVL.

The sample holds a few counts of this clone. The rearrangement uses TRBV10-3 and TRBJ2-6, with unresolved D. V was cut by 0 bases and J by 2 bases, with 5 bases left in between. This CDR3 region has 15 residues. Germline CDR1 is ENHRY and CDR2 is SYGVKD. The CDR3 spells CAISESTTGANVLTF. CDR3 bases: TGTGCCATCAGTGAGTCCACAACTGGGGCCAACGTCCTGACTTTC.

The J gene is TRBJ1-1, the V gene TRBV5-1; tentatively, D is TRBD1 (5 bases). This CDR3 contains 14 residues. With 2 bases removed from V and 4 bases from J, the gap between germline ends came to 12 bases. Germline loops: CDR1 SGHRS, CDR2 YFSETQ. The CDR3 DNA reads as TGCGCCAGCAGCTTCCAGGGTGGCGGCACTGAAGCTTTCTTT. It is translated as CASSFQGGGTEAFF. The whole variable domain, remainder taken from reference TRBV5-1 and TRBJ1-1, is KAGVTQTPRYLIKTRGQQVTLSCSPISGHRSVSWYQQTPGQGLQFLFEYFSETQRNKGNFPGRFSGRQFSNSRSEMNVSTLELGDSALYLCASSFQGGGTEAFFGQGTRLTVV.

The V gene is TRBV28, the J gene TRBJ2-7; unclear D gene. The germline CDR1 and CDR2 sequences are MDHEN and SYDVKM. V lost 3 bases and J lost 5, with 11 bases in between. The CDR3 totals 13 residues. The CDR3, as DNA: TGTGCCAGCAGTTTTGTTAACGGTGACGAGCAGTACTTC. Encoded protein: CASSFVNGDEQYF.

The chain has TRBV27 and TRBJ2-7; no clear D gene. Trimming removed 5 bases from V and 0 bases from J, with 8 bases in between. The CDR3 is 13 amino acids. CDR1 is MNHEY and CDR2 is SMNVEV in the germline V gene (reference sequence). The CDR3 nucleotides read TGTGCCAGCAGTCCGTGGCCCTCCTACGAGCAGTACTTC. Its translation is CASSPWPSYEQYF.

This clone was picked up one time. V gene TRBV11-2 combines with J gene TRBJ1-2; D remains unclear. Per germline, CDR1 SGHAT and CDR2 FQNNGV. This CDR3 contains 14 residues. V lost 3 bases and J 4 bases, leaving 12 bases between the germline ends. The CDR3 protein is CASSLTITSYGYTF. As DNA, the CDR3 is TGTGCCAGCAGCTTGACAATAACATCCTATGGCTACACCTTC.